The entry below describes one T cell receptor beta chain. Clones were sequenced by immunoSEQ multiplex PCR, and TCRdb holds only the in-frame ones, with some missing. The sample includes tens of thousands of clones, 80% to 85% of them seen just once. The entry originates in a study of PD-L1 blockade in urothelial cancer. Study information: At 3 weeks (second dose) and 6 weeks after starting treatment, blood was analyzed. The study recovered a median of approximately 150,000 T cells per blood sample.

Indicated time point: pretreatment peripheral blood. The source of this sequence is a man in his 60s with urothelial cancer. The sample was PBMCs, taken around atezolizumab (anti-PD-L1) treatment.

CDR3 coding DNA: TGTGCCAGCAGTTACGGTGGGGACAGGCCCCAGCATTTT. Residues: CASSYGGDRPQHF. The chain joins TRBV6-6 to TRBJ1-5, with TRBD1 matching over 7 bases. The CDR3 has 13 amino acids. Per germline, CDR1 MNHNY and CDR2 SVGAGI (reference sequence). V shed 2 bases, J shed 9 bases, and the junction held 4 bases outside the gene matches.